Below, 15 T cell receptor beta chains from the same sample are listed, as sequenced in a study of response to subunit inactivated influenza vaccine. TCRdb re-called the RT-PCR reads with MiXCR, one entry per CDR3 protein. Seen here are 800,000 to 1,000,000 distinct CDR3 sequences, less than 25% observed once, and the top ten hold about 9.4%. Sequencing used PBMCs from blood, obtained around 5 days after vaccination. The origin of the receptors is a man aged 50 to 60 who received an inactivated influenza vaccine.

The chain couples TRBV11-2 to TRBJ2-3; 14 bases fit TRBD2. Losses at the gene ends were 4 bases for V and 5 bases for J; bases not matched to a gene: 2. This CDR3 comprises 15 residues. Looked up from germline, CDR1 is SGHAT and CDR2 is FQNNGV. In DNA form, the CDR3 reads TGTGCCAGCAGCTGGGGACTAGCGGGGGAAGATACGCAGTATTTT. This gives the protein CASSWGLAGEDTQYF.

The chain has TRBV20-1 and TRBJ2-1, with D possibly being TRBD1 or TRBD2 (5 bases each). CDR1 is DFQATT and CDR2 is SNEGSKA in the germline V gene (reference sequence). V lost 6 bases, J lost 5 bases, and 20 bases lay in between. This CDR3 has 15 residues. The CDR3 region has the DNA TGCAGTGCACCCATTTGGGGGAGCCAGAACAATGAGCAGTTCTTC. It codes for CSAPIWGSQNNEQFF.

J is TRBJ1-5 and V is TRBV4-2; unclear D gene. CDR1 LGHNA and CDR2 YNFKEQ come from the germline V gene. The CDR3 spans 15 residues. Trimming stripped 0 bases from V and 3 bases from J, with 9 bases between. CDR3 loop: CASSQDGSPNQPQHF. CDR3 sequence (DNA): TGTGCCAGCAGCCAAGATGGTAGTCCCAATCAGCCCCAGCATTTT.

The CDR3 loop is CASSVAGVWDTGELFF. In nucleotides, the CDR3 is TGTGCCAGCAGCGTAGCTGGGGTATGGGACACCGGGGAGCTGTTTTTT. The J gene is TRBJ2-2, the V gene TRBV9; D not certain. The germline gives CDR1 SGDLS, CDR2 YYNGEE. The CDR3 is 16 residues long. Trimming left V 0 bases short and J 3 bases short, with 12 bases between.

This clonotype was seen repeatedly, ten times or more. This chain joins TRBV7-2 and TRBJ2-7; 14 nucleotides match TRBD2. V was clipped by 4 bases and J by 4 bases; unmatched bases: 3. The CDR3 sequence is 15 residues long. Germline V gene data show CDR1 as SGHTA and CDR2 as FQGNSA. CDR3 DNA: TGTGCCAGCAGCTGGACTAGCGGGGGGCAATACGAGCAGTACTTC. Protein product: CASSWTSGGQYEQYF. Using reference TRBV7-2 and TRBJ2-7 for the parts outside the CDR3, the full variable domain is GAGVSQSPSNKVTEKGKDVELRCDPISGHTALYWYRQSLGQGLEFLIYFQGNSAPDKSGLPSDRFSAERTGGSVSTLTIQRTQQEDSAVYLCASSWTSGGQYEQYFGPGTRLTVT.

The chain employs TRBV5-1 and TRBJ2-7; TRBD1 matches 8 bases. CDR3 length equals 15 residues. The germline V gene has CDR1 SGHRS and CDR2 YFSETQ. Trimming removed 0 bases from V and 6 bases from J; junction bases left unmatched: 8. DNA for the CDR3: TGCGCCAGCAGCTTGGTTGTGGGACAGGCAGGCGAGCAGTACTTC. This encodes CASSLVVGQAGEQYF. The entire variable domain, with the rest obtained from reference TRBV5-1 and TRBJ2-7, is as follows: KAGVTQTPRYLIKTRGQQVTLSCSPISGHRSVSWYQQTPGQGLQFLFEYFSETQRNKGNFPGRFSGRQFSNSRSEMNVSTLELGDSALYLCASSLVVGQAGEQYFGPGTRLTVT.

This clonotype came up a few times. The chain uses TRBV6-1 and TRBJ2-1; 10 positions agree with TRBD2. There are 17 residues in the CDR3. CDR1 MNHNS and CDR2 SASEGT come from the germline V gene. V lost 5 bases, J lost 0 bases, and 7 bases stayed unmatched. In DNA form, the CDR3 reads TGTGCCAGCAGTAGGACTAGCGGAGGGACCTCCTACAATGAGCAGTTCTTC. Translated, it gives CASSRTSGGTSYNEQFF.

As concerns this clonotype: At one end the junction does not follow the germline gene, possibly because of a read error. V and J are TRBV29-1 and TRBJ2-1; 12 nucleotides match TRBD2. This CDR3 is built from 16 residues. Germline V gene sequence: CDR1 SQVTM, CDR2 ANQGSEA. CDR3 sequence reads: CSVTDRLAGVYNEQLF. In nucleotides, the CDR3 is TGCAGCGTGACCGACCGACTAGCGGGAGTCTACAATGAGCAGCTCTTC.

CDR3 in DNA: TGCAGTGCCACCGGGGGAGCACTTACCTACAATGAGCAGTTCTTC. Translated: CSATGGALTYNEQFF. This chain links TRBV20-1 with TRBJ2-1; the D gene is possibly TRBD2 (6 bases). The CDR3 contains 15 residues. Germline assignment: CDR1 DFQATT and CDR2 SNEGSKA (reference sequence). V was cut by 6 bases and J by 2 bases, with 17 bases left in between.

The J gene is TRBJ1-1, the V gene TRBV19; D uncertain. Trimming removed 8 bases at V and 0 bases at J, with 10 bases between. There are 13 residues in the CDR3. The V gene's germline CDR1 is LNHDA and CDR2 SQIVND (reference sequence). In nucleotides, the CDR3 is TGTGCCAGTGCGCCGGGGTTGAACACTGAAGCTTTCTTT. This gives the protein CASAPGLNTEAFF.

A few counts support this clonotype. The chain recombines TRBV20-1 with TRBJ2-5, with D perhaps matching TRBD1 (7 bases). Germline lookup yields CDR1 DFQATT and CDR2 SNEGSKA (reference sequence). This CDR3 region has 14 residues. The V gene lost 6 bases and the J gene lost 5 bases, with 19 bases spanning the gap. The CDR3 is CSAQGVTGRETQYF. CDR3 nucleotide sequence: TGCAGTGCCCAGGGCGTGACAGGGAGGGAGACCCAGTACTTC.

This clonotype has just a few counts. The J gene is TRBJ2-3, the V gene TRBV24-1; 8 bases align to TRBD2. Per germline, CDR1 KGHDR and CDR2 SFDVKD. The junction had 4 bases not matched to a gene; V was cut back by 0 bases and J by 0 bases. This CDR3 contains 17 residues. CDR3 loop: CATSDLSGGASTDTQYF. In DNA form, the CDR3 reads TGTGCCACCAGTGATTTGTCCGGGGGGGCCAGCACAGATACGCAGTATTTT.

J is TRBJ2-1 and V is TRBV29-1; 7 positions agree with TRBD1. CDR3 length equals 12 residues. The V gene's germline CDR1 is SQVTM and CDR2 ANQGSEA. V dropped 7 bases and J dropped 6; count of bases not matched to a gene: 6. CDR3 nucleotides: TGCAGCGCCGCCGGGACAGTCAATGAGCAGTTCTTC. Translated, it gives CSAAGTVNEQFF.

This rearrangement joins TRBV10-3 to TRBJ2-7; D possibly corresponds to TRBD1 (6 bases). The CDR3 totals 14 residues. Germline V CDR1 and CDR2: ENHRY, SYGVKD. V shed 2 bases and J shed 6 bases, with 14 bases lying between them. The CDR3 DNA reads as TGTGCCATCAGTGAGCTGGGACATGAGGGCGAGCAGTACTTC. It specifies CAISELGHEGEQYF.

This rearrangement joins TRBV7-9 to TRBJ1-1; TRBD1 agrees at 8 bases. V dropped 1 base and J dropped 1; count of bases not matched to a gene: 2. This CDR3 has 15 residues. Germline loops: CDR1 SEHNR, CDR2 FQNEAQ (reference sequence). Here the CDR3 DNA reads TGTGCCAGCAGCTTAGGGACAGGGTGGAACACTGAAGCTTTCTTT. This gives the protein CASSLGTGWNTEAFF.